The T cell receptor beta chain described here comes from a study of siplizumab effects on memory and regulatory T cells. Using immunoSEQ multiplex PCR, the repertoire was profiled, and TCRdb retains in-frame clones only, with some absent. The data contain roughly 100,000 clones, about 93% of them singletons. Whole-study findings and limits: Memory cells seemed less diverse than naive T cells, which seemed major alloresponse contributors. Tracing alloreactive clones into unstimulated subsets worked for only a minor fraction of them. Whether the proliferating Tregs (from siplizumab cultures) were suppressive was not confirmed.

The CDR3 covers 14 residues. Germline values: CDR1 KGHSH, CDR2 LQKENI. Trimming pared 6 bases from V and 6 bases from J, leaving 18 bases between. Comments on this clone: The antigen is undetermined.

The V gene is TRBV18, the J gene TRBJ2-7, with a tentative D call TRBD2 (6 bases). The sequence derives from a human donor in good health. Specimen: CD4+ T cells sorted from blood. The CDR3 DNA sequence: TGTGCCAGCTCGAGGACTACTCCCTTAGGCGAGCAGTACTTC. This sequence encodes CASSRTTPLGEQYF.